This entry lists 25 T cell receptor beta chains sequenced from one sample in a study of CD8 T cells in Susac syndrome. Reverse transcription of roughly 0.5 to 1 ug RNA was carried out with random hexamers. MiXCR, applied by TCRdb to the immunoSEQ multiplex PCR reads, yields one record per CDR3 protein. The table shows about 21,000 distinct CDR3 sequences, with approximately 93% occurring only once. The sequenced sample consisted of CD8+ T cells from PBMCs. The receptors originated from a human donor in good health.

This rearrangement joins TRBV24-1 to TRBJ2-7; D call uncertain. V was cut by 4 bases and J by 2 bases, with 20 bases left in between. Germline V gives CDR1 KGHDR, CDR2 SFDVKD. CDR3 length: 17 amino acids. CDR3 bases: TGTGCCACCAGTGACCCTCCGCGAAAGTACTTAACCTACGAGCAGTACTTC. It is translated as CATSDPPRKYLTYEQYF.

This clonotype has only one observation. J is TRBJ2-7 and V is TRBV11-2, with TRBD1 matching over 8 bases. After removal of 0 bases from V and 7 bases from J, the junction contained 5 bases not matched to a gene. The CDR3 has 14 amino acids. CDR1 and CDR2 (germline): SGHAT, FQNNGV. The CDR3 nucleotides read TGTGCCAGCAGCTTAGAATCCAGGGGGCAAGAGCAGTACTTC. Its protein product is CASSLESRGQEQYF.

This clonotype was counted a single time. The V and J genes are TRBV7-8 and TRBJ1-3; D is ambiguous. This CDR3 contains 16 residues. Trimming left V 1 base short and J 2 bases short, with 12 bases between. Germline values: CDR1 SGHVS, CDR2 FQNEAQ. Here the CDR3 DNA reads TGTGCCAGCAGCTTAGGGCAGGCGGCGGCTGGAAACACCATATATTTT. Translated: CASSLGQAAAGNTIYF.

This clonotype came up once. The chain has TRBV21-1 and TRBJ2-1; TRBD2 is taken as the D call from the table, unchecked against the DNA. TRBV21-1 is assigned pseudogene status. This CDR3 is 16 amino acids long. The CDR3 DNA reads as TGTGCCAGCAGCAAATATCCGGGGGGCCTCTACAATGAGCAGTTCTTC. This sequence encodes CASSKYPGGLYNEQFF.

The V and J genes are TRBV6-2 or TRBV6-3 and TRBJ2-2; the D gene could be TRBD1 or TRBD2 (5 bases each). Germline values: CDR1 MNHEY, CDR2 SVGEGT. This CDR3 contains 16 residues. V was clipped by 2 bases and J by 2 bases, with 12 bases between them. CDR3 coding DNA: TGTGCCAGCAGTTACCCAAGGGACGTAAACACCGGGGAGCTGTTTTTT. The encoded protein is CASSYPRDVNTGELFF.

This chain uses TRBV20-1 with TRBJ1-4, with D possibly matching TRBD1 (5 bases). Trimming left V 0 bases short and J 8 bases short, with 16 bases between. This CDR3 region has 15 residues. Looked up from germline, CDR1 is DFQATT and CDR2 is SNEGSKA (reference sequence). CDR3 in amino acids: CSARDEGEVEEKLFF. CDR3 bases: TGCAGTGCTAGAGATGAAGGGGAAGTAGAAGAAAAACTGTTTTTT.

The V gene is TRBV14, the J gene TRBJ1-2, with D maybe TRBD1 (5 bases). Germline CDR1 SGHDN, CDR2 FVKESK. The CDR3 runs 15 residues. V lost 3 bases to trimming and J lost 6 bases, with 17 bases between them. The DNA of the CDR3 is TGTGCCAGCAGCCAGCAGGGAGGAGGGGCGGATGGCTACACCTTC. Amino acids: CASSQQGGGADGYTF. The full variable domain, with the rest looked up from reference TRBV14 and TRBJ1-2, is EAGVTQFPSHSVIEKGQTVTLRCDPISGHDNLYWYRRVMGKEIKFLLHFVKESKQDESGMPNNRFLAERTGGTYSTLKVQPAELEDSGVYFCASSQQGGGADGYTFGSGTRLTVV.

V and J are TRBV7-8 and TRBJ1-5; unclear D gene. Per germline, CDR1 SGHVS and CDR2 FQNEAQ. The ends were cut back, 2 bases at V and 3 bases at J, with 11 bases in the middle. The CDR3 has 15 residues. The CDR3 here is CASSLIGSLNQPQHF. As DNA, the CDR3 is TGTGCCAGCAGCTTAATCGGGAGTCTCAATCAGCCCCAGCATTTT.

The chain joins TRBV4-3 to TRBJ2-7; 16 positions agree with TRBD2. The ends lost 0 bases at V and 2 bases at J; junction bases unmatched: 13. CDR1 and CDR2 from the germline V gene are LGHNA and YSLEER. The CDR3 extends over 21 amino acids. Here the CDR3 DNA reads TGCGCCAGCAGCCAAGATTCAGGTGCCGGGGGACTAGCGGGGGGGCCCTACGAGCAGTACTTC. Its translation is CASSQDSGAGGLAGGPYEQYF.

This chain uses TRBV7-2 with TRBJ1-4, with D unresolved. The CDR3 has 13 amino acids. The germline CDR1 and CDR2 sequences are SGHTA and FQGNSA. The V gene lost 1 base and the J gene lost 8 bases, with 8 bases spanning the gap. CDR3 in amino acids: CASSLGVGEKLFF. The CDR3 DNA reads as TGTGCCAGCAGCTTAGGGGTGGGGGAAAAACTGTTTTTT.

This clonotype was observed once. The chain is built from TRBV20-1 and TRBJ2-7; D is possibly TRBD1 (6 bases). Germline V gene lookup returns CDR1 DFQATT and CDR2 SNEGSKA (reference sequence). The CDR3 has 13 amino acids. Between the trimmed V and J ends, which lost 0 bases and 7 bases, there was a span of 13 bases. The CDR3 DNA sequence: TGCAGTGCTAGAGACATACAGGGTCAAGAGCAGTACTTC. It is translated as CSARDIQGQEQYF.

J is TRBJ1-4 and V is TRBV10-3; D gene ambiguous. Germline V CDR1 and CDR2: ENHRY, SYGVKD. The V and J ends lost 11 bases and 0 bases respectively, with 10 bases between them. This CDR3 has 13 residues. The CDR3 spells CAAQSATNEKLFF. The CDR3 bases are TGTGCCGCGCAATCTGCAACTAATGAAAAACTGTTTTTT.

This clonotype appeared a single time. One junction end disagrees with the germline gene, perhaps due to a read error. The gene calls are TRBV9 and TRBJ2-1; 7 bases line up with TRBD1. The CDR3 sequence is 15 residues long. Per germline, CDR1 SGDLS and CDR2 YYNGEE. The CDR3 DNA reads TGTGCCAGCAGCGTAGATGGACAGGCCTACGATGAGCAGTTCTTC. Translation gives CASSVDGQAYDEQFF.

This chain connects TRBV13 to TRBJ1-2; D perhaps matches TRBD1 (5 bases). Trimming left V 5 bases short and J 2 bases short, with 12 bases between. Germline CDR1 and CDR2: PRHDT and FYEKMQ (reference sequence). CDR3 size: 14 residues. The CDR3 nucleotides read TGTGCCAGCAGCCTGGGACGGCAAAACTATGGCTACACCTTC. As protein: CASSLGRQNYGYTF.

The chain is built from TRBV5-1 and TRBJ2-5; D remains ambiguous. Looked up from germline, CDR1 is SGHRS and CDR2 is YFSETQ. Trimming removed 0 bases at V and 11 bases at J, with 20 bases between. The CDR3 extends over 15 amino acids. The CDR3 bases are TGCGCCAGCAGCTTGGCCGTAGGACGAAGAGAGGCGCAGTACTTC. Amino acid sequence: CASSLAVGRREAQYF.

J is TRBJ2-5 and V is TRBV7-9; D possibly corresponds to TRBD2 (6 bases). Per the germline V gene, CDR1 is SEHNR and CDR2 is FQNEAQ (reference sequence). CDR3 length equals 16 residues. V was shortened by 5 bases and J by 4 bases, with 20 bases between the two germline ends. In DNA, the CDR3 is TGTGCCAGCAGCCCAACAGGCGGGGCACACGCAGAGACCCAGTACTTC. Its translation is CASSPTGGAHAETQYF.

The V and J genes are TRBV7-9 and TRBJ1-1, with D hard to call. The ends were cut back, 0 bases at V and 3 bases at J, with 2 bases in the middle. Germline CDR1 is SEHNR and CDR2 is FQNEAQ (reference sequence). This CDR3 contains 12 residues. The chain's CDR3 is CASSLAHTEAFF. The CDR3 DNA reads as TGTGCCAGCAGCTTAGCACACACTGAAGCTTTCTTT.

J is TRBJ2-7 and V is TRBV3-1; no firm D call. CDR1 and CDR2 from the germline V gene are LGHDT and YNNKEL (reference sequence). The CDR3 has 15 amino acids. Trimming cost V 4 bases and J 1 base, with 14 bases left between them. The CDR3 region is CASSPRGQGSYEQYF. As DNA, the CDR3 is TGTGCCAGCAGCCCAAGAGGCCAAGGATCCTACGAGCAGTACTTC.

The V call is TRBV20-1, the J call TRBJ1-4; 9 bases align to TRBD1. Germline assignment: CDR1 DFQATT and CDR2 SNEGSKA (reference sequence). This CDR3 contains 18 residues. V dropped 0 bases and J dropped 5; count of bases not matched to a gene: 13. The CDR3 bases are TGCAGTGCTAGAGATAGGGACAGGGTGATCTTGGGAAATGAAAAACTGTTTTTT. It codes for CSARDRDRVILGNEKLFF.

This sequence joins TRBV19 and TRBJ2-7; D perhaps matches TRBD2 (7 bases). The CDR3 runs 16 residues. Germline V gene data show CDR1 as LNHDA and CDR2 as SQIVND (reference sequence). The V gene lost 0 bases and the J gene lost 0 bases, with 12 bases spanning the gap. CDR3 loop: CASSIEFGGPSYEQYF. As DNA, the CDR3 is TGTGCCAGTAGTATAGAGTTCGGGGGGCCCTCCTACGAGCAGTACTTC.

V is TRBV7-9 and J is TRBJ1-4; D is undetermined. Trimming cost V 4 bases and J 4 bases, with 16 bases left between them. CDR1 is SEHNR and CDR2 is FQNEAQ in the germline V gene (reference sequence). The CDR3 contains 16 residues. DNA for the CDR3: TGTGCCAGCAGCTACACTGACGGCGCCGTTAATGAAAAACTGTTTTTT. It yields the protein CASSYTDGAVNEKLFF. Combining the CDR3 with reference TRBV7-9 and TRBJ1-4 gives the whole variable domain DTGVSQNPRHKITKRGQNVTFRCDPISEHNRLYWYRQTLGQGPEFLTYFQNEAQLEKSRLLSDRFSAERPKGSFSTLEIQRTEQGDSAMYLCASSYTDGAVNEKLFFGSGTQLSVL.

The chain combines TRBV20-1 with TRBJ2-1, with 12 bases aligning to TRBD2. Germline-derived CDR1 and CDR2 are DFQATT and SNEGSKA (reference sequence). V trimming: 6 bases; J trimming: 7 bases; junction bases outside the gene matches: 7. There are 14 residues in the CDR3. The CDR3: CSASLAGGWNEQFF. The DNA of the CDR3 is TGCAGTGCCAGTCTAGCGGGGGGGTGGAATGAGCAGTTCTTC.

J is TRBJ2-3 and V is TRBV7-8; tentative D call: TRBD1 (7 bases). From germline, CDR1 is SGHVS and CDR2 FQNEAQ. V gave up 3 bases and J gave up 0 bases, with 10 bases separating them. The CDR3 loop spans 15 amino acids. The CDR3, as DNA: TGTGCCAGCAGCTTGACAGGGACTAGCACAGATACGCAGTATTTT. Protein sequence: CASSLTGTSTDTQYF.

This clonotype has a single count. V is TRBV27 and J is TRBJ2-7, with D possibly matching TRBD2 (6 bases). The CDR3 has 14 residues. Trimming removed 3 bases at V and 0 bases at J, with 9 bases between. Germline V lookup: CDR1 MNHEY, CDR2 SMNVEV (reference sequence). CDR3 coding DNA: TGTGCCAGCAGTTTCGGGGGAAACTCCTACGAGCAGTACTTC. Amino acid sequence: CASSFGGNSYEQYF.

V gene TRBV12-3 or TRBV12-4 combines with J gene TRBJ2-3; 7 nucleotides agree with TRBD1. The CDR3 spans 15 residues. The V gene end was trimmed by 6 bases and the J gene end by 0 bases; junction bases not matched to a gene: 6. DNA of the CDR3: TGTGCCAGCAGAGTCCGGGACAGAAGCACAGATACGCAGTATTTT. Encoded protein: CASRVRDRSTDTQYF.